The TCR beta chain described here comes from a study of T cell repertoires in cytomegalovirus infection. Study results and limitations: The response measured ex vivo was dominated by TCR beta clonotypes (HLA-C-restricted and CMV-specific). Cumulative frequency of public TCR beta families picked out carriers of CMV plus the relevant HLA.

One entry per CDR3 protein results from TCRdb running MiXCR on the reads. The sample yields about 920,000 distinct CDR3 sequences, approximately 31% seen once. The CDR3 loop spans 16 amino acids. CDR1 is SGHAT and CDR2 is FQNNGV in the germline V gene. V trimming: 0 bases; J trimming: 2 bases; junction bases outside the gene matches: 4. In the case of this clonotype: What it binds is unknown.

This TCR was sampled from a human donor in good health (CMV status not recorded). Some clones in this sample may be carry-over from other donors' samples. The gene calls are TRBV11-2 and TRBJ2-3; 8 positions agree with TRBD2. Sample: cultured CD8+ T cells from PBMCs, taken from culture after CMV antigen stimulation. The CDR3: CASSLEFSGNTDTQYF. The DNA of the CDR3 is TGTGCCAGCAGCTTAGAGTTTAGCGGGAACACAGATACGCAGTATTTT.